This section outlines one TCR beta chain sequence together with its context. Its antigen is unknown. V was shortened by 4 bases and J by 2 bases, with 3 bases between the two germline ends. CDR1 and CDR2 from the germline V gene are SQVTM and ANQGSEA. The CDR3 covers 12 residues. The CDR3 regions of TCR beta were amplified from RNA transcripts. A first-round RT-PCR of the TCR CDR3 used the HTBI primer set. Using its own MiXCR run on the multiplex PCR reads, TCRdb lists one record per CDR3 protein. The sample yields roughly 710,000 distinct CDR3 sequences, roughly a third seen once. This entry belongs to a study of T cells in Graves' hyperthyroidism and ophthalmopathy. Findings and caveats of the study: Blood held most thyroid clonotypes expanded above 0.001 frequency. In the analysis, a 13 V-J model separated ophthalmopathy from stable hyperthyroidism.

Patients were excluded for uncontrolled infection, other autoimmune disease, pregnancy or lactation. The study based diagnoses on clinical symptoms, serum thyroxine and TRAb, thyroid ultrasound and orbital computed tomography. The receptor was isolated from a woman aged 40-49 years with Graves' hyperthyroidism. Sequencing input: blood. The chain is built from TRBV29-1 and TRBJ2-6; D uncertain. CDR3 in amino acids: CSVVTGANVLTF. The CDR3 DNA sequence: TGCAGCGTTGTGACTGGGGCCAACGTCCTGACTTTC.